Below, 21 T cell receptor beta chains from the same sample are listed, as sequenced in a study of blood T cell repertoires in COVID-19. The method was immunoSEQ multiplex PCR; TCRdb's version includes in-frame clones alone and lacks a portion of them. Among 250,000 to 350,000 clones listed, under 95% were seen once. The sample comprised PBMCs or T cells enriched from blood (not recorded which). The source is a young woman who had recovered from COVID-19.

The chain carries TRBV5-1 and TRBJ2-2; the match to TRBD1 covers 8 bases. Trimming removed 4 bases from V and 6 bases from J; junction bases left unmatched: 8. Germline V gives CDR1 SGHRS, CDR2 YFSETQ. The CDR3 loop spans 15 amino acids. The DNA of the CDR3 is TGCGCCAGCAGCCCGGACAGGGTCGTTGCCGGGGAGCTGTTTTTT. Translated, it gives CASSPDRVVAGELFF.

A remark on this clone: The junction does not match germline at one end; this may be a read error. V gene TRBV7-7 combines with J gene TRBJ2-6, with 9 bases identical to TRBD1. CDR3 length: 16 amino acids. Germline CDR1 is SSHAT and CDR2 is FNYEAQ (reference sequence). The CDR3, as DNA: TGTGCTAGCAGCTTGGGGACAGGGACTGGGGCCAACGTCCTGACTTTC. Translation gives CASSLGTGTGANVLTF.

This clone was detected only once. The chain carries TRBV28 and TRBJ1-4; D is undetermined. CDR3 length: 14 amino acids. The V gene lost 4 bases and the J gene lost 7 bases, with 13 bases spanning the gap. Germline V gene lookup returns CDR1 MDHEN and CDR2 SYDVKM. Written as DNA, the CDR3 is TGTGCCAGCAGTTCCGGCCAGGAAGCTGAAAAACTGTTTTTT. Its translation: CASSSGQEAEKLFF. Based on the CDR3 plus reference TRBV28 and TRBJ1-4, the full variable domain is DVKVTQSSRYLVKRTGEKVFLECVQDMDHENMFWYRQDPGLGLRLIYFSYDVKMKEKGDIPEGYSVSREKKERFSLILESASTNQTSMYLCASSSGQEAEKLFFGSGTQLSVL.

This chain links TRBV11-2 with TRBJ1-3; D gene ambiguous. Trimming pared 10 bases from V and 0 bases from J, leaving 7 bases between. Germline lookup yields CDR1 SGHAT and CDR2 FQNNGV. The length of the CDR3 is 12 residues. The CDR3 is CATRDSGNTIYF. The CDR3 DNA follows: TGTGCCACACGGGACTCTGGAAACACCATATATTTT. Drawing the rest from reference TRBV11-2 and TRBJ1-3, the complete variable domain is EAGVAQSPRYKIIEKRQSVAFWCNPISGHATLYWYQQILGQGPKLLIQFQNNGVVDDSQLPKDRFSAERLKGVDSTLKIQPAKLEDSAVYLCATRDSGNTIYFGEGSWLTVV.

This clone was picked up one time. This rearrangement joins TRBV10-3 to TRBJ2-3; TRBD2 is a possible D gene (6 bases). The length of the CDR3 is 14 residues. The ends were cut back, 11 bases at V and 3 bases at J, with 18 bases in the middle. CDR1 and CDR2 (germline): ENHRY, SYGVKD. This CDR3 is CASAGQSSTDTQYF. CDR3 DNA: TGTGCCTCTGCGGGGCAGTCCTCTACAGATACGCAGTATTTT.

This clone is a singleton in its sample. This sequence joins TRBV7-2 and TRBJ1-1; tentative D call: TRBD1 (5 bases). The CDR3 covers 15 residues. Trimming left V 1 base short and J 0 bases short, with 9 bases between. Germline CDR1 SGHTA, CDR2 FQGNSA. The CDR3 loop is CASSLVRALNTEAFF. The CDR3 DNA sequence: TGTGCCAGCAGCTTAGTCAGGGCCCTGAACACTGAAGCTTTCTTT.

The V gene is TRBV15, the J gene TRBJ2-3, with TRBD2 identical over 8 bases. This CDR3 comprises 19 residues. The ends lost 3 bases at V and 0 bases at J; junction bases unmatched: 14. Looked up from germline, CDR1 is LNHNV and CDR2 is YYDKDF (reference sequence). The CDR3 protein is CATSREWGSGVPSTDTQYF. CDR3 DNA: TGTGCCACCAGCAGGGAGTGGGGTAGCGGGGTTCCTAGCACAGATACGCAGTATTTT.

The gene calls are TRBV4-1 and TRBJ2-1; tentatively, D is TRBD2 (6 bases). The V and J ends lost 5 bases and 0 bases respectively, with 11 bases between them. CDR3 length equals 15 residues. CDR1 and CDR2 (germline): MGHRA, YSYEKL. CDR3 residues: CASSSGTLSYNEQFF. The CDR3 DNA reads TGCGCCAGCAGCTCCGGGACTCTCTCCTACAATGAGCAGTTCTTC.

The chain has TRBV5-1 and TRBJ2-2, with D maybe TRBD2 (6 bases). The CDR3 covers 17 residues. Trimming took off 4 bases at V and 6 bases at J, with 22 bases between the two ends. Germline lookup yields CDR1 SGHRS and CDR2 YFSETQ. The DNA of the CDR3 is TGCGCCAGCAGCCCACCTTCGGACCCAAGGAGGGCCGGGGAGCTGTTTTTT. The encoded protein is CASSPPSDPRRAGELFF.

This chain uses TRBV5-4 with TRBJ2-5; TRBD2 matches at 14 bases. The CDR3 covers 16 residues. V shed 4 bases, J shed 5 bases, and the junction held 7 bases outside the gene matches. Germline V lookup: CDR1 SGHNT, CDR2 YYREEE (reference sequence). CDR3 nucleotide sequence: TGTGCCAGCAGCCGCCGACTAGCGGGGGGGCTTGAGACCCAGTACTTC. It specifies CASSRRLAGGLETQYF.

The chain is built from TRBV5-5 and TRBJ1-5; weak D call: TRBD1 (6 bases). This CDR3 has 14 amino acids. V lost 4 bases and J lost 4, with 12 bases in between. The germline CDR1 and CDR2 sequences are SGHKS and YYEKEE (reference sequence). The CDR3 nucleotides read TGTGCCAGCAGCCCCACACAGGGAAATCAGCCCCAGCATTTT. Amino acids: CASSPTQGNQPQHF.

CDR3 amino acids: CASSYSNRVRTDTQYF. Here the CDR3 DNA reads TGTGCCAGCAGTTACAGTAACAGGGTACGCACAGATACGCAGTATTTT. The rearrangement links TRBV6-5 to TRBJ2-3; weak D call: TRBD1 (6 bases). V lost 2 bases and J lost 1, with 13 bases in between. Germline V gives CDR1 MNHEY, CDR2 SVGAGI. The CDR3 consists of 16 residues.

In DNA form, the CDR3 reads TGTGCCAGCAGCTTGGAAGGGACAGCGATCTATGGCTACACCTTC. This sequence encodes CASSLEGTAIYGYTF. This chain uses TRBV5-4 with TRBJ1-2; 7 bases agree with TRBD1. Per the germline V gene, CDR1 is SGHNT and CDR2 is YYREEE (reference sequence). The CDR3 is made up of 15 amino acids. V lost 0 bases to trimming and J lost 4 bases; unmatched junction nucleotides: 6.

The chain employs TRBV12-3 or TRBV12-4 and TRBJ1-2, with 8 nucleotides matching TRBD1. Losses at the gene ends were 3 bases for V and 6 bases for J; bases not matched to a gene: 3. The CDR3 has 13 residues. The CDR3 protein is CASSFVRGHGYTF. For the CDR3, the DNA is TGTGCCAGCAGTTTTGTCAGGGGGCATGGCTACACCTTC.

This sequence joins TRBV11-2 and TRBJ2-7, with 8 bases matching TRBD1. Germline V lookup: CDR1 SGHAT, CDR2 FQNNGV. The CDR3 runs to 13 residues. J lost 3 bases, V lost 5 bases, and 3 bases had no gene match. In DNA form, the CDR3 reads TGTGCCAGCAGCACCGGGACAGGCTACGAGCAGTACTTC. It translates to CASSTGTGYEQYF.

The chain links TRBV7-6 to TRBJ2-3; 8 nucleotides line up with TRBD1. The CDR3 loop spans 16 amino acids. The V gene's germline CDR1 is SGHVS and CDR2 FNYEAQ. Unmatched junction bases numbered 8, after V lost 1 base and J lost 5 bases. The DNA of the CDR3 is TGTGCCAGCAGCTTAGAAGGGCAGGGGGCGAGAGATACGCAGTATTTT. This gives the protein CASSLEGQGARDTQYF.

The chain is built from TRBV4-3 and TRBJ2-5, with TRBD1 identical over 7 bases. Germline lookup yields CDR1 LGHNA and CDR2 YSLEER. This CDR3 contains 16 residues. V was clipped by 0 bases and J by 4 bases; unmatched bases: 8. CDR3 residues: CASSQDLARTGETQYF. CDR3 nucleotide sequence: TGCGCCAGCAGCCAAGATTTAGCCCGGACAGGAGAGACCCAGTACTTC.

The chain carries TRBV4-1 and TRBJ1-2; D call uncertain. From germline, CDR1 is MGHRA and CDR2 YSYEKL. CDR3 size: 14 residues. V lost 1 base to trimming and J lost 8 bases, with 14 bases between them. The CDR3 spells CASSQVEGSRGYTF. Here the CDR3 DNA reads TGCGCCAGCAGCCAAGTGGAGGGATCGAGAGGCTACACCTTC.

This clone has just a few counts. The chain is built from TRBV28 and TRBJ2-1; weak D call: TRBD2 (6 bases). V was pared by 2 bases and J by 4 bases, with 12 bases between. CDR3 length equals 15 residues. CDR1 and CDR2 from the germline V gene are MDHEN and SYDVKM. The CDR3 spells CASSLILRGYNEQFF. In nucleotides, the CDR3 is TGTGCCAGCAGTTTAATCCTCCGGGGGTACAATGAGCAGTTCTTC.

Note on this clone: The sample holds other DNA sequences that translate to the same CDR3. This rearrangement joins TRBV28 to TRBJ2-7, with 7 bases identical to TRBD1. V shed 4 bases and J 3 bases; nucleotides not matched to a gene: 3. This CDR3 comprises 13 residues. CDR1 and CDR2 from the germline V gene are MDHEN and SYDVKM. The CDR3 bases are TGTGCCAGCAGTTCGGGACAGAGCTACGAGCAGTACTTC. Translation: CASSSGQSYEQYF.

V and J are TRBV28 and TRBJ1-3; the match to TRBD1 covers 7 bases. Per germline, CDR1 MDHEN and CDR2 SYDVKM. J was trimmed by 0 bases and V by 4 bases; bases with no gene match: 9. The CDR3 has 17 residues. CDR3 bases: TGTGCCAGCAGTTCCGGGACAGCCCCCAGCTCTGGAAACACCATATATTTT. It specifies CASSSGTAPSSGNTIYF.